Only a few counts were recorded for the clone carrying this TCR beta chain. Other DNA sequences of this sample code for an identical CDR3. Naive CD8 cells comprised CD45RO-negative, CCR7-positively selected cells, excluding terminally differentiated effector memory CD45RA+ cells. The data were obtained in a study of shared clonotypes between healthy human individuals. Assay used: immunoSEQ multiplex PCR; TCRdb lists only in-frame clones, some missing. The sample includes about 2.1 million clones, 80% to 95% of them seen just once. The CDR3 covers 13 residues. The germline CDR1 and CDR2 sequences are GTSNPN and SVGIG (reference sequence). V was cut by 0 bases and J by 3 bases, with 8 bases left in between.

Sequencing input: naive CD8+ T cells from PBMCs. This sequence originates from a man between 18 and 35 years old in good health. Some clones in this sample may be carry-over from other donors' samples. The genes are TRBV30 and TRBJ1-1; a possible D gene is TRBD1 (5 bases). The CDR3 protein is CAWSVQGDTEAFF. The CDR3 bases are TGTGCCTGGAGTGTACAAGGGGACACTGAAGCTTTCTTT.